This T cell receptor (beta chain) emerged from a study of CD8 T cells in Susac syndrome. When the RNA was reverse transcribed, random hexamers were used with an input of roughly 0.45 to 1 ug. By means of immunoSEQ multiplex PCR, TCR beta CDR3 spanning 54 Vbeta and 13 Jbeta underwent amplification. MiXCR was run by TCRdb on the immunoSEQ multiplex PCR reads, yielding one entry per CDR3 protein. The sample has about 130,000 distinct CDR3 sequences; about 95% are singletons. Controls were age- and sex-matched healthy donors. TEMRA cells were FACS-enriched, and CD8+ and CD4+ T cells were isolated negatively. The sample taken for sequencing was CD4+ T cells from PBMCs. The clonotype comes from a human donor in good health.

CDR3 in amino acids: CSVDRGQQETQYF. The CDR3 nucleotides read TGCAGCGTTGACCGCGGTCAGCAAGAGACCCAGTACTTC. This chain links TRBV29-1 with TRBJ2-5; unclear D gene. This CDR3 comprises 13 residues. Germline V gives CDR1 SQVTM, CDR2 ANQGSEA. Trimming removed 3 bases at V and 2 bases at J, with 10 bases between. Full variable domain (rest looked up from reference TRBV29-1 and TRBJ2-5): SAVISQKPSRDICQRGTSLTIQCQVDSQVTMMFWYRQQPGQSLTLIATANQGSEATYESGFVIDKFPISRPNLTFSTLTVSNMSPEDSSIYLCSVDRGQQETQYFGPGTRLLVL.